A selection of T cell receptor beta chains follows, all from one sample in a study of blood T cell repertoires in COVID-19. Measured with immunoSEQ multiplex PCR; TCRdb has only the in-frame clones, and not every one. Among fewer than 700,000 clones, 85% to 90% were seen once, and the ten largest hold around 8%. The sample taken for sequencing was peripheral blood. Every receptor here comes from a woman in her fifties or sixties with COVID-19, enrolled during active disease. Each CDR3 is given with its conserved first and last residue. Fields, in order: V gene, clone size, D gene, J gene, CDR3 length, CDR3 protein, CDR3 DNA. The D gene is left open where the match is weak. Some rows mark clone size as missing; the rest say once, few, many or name a class of expanded clone.

V: TRBV27
size: NA
D: TRBD1
J: TRBJ1-2
length: 16
CDR3: CASRPRGTGVDYGYTF
DNA: TGTGCCAGCCGACCTCGTGGGACAGGGGTGGACTATGGCTACACCTTC

V: TRBV6-5
size: NA
D: NA
J: TRBJ1-1
length: 15
CDR3: CASSYSEGMNTEAFF
DNA: TGTGCCAGCAGTTACTCGGAGGGGATGAACACTGAAGCTTTCTTT

V: TRBV18
size: NA
D: TRBD1
J: TRBJ1-2
length: 13
CDR3: CASSPDRNYGYTF
DNA: TGTGCCAGCTCACCGGACAGGAACTATGGCTACACCTTC

V: TRBV15
size: NA
D: TRBD1
J: TRBJ1-2
length: 14
CDR3: CATSRDRGQDGYTF
DNA: TGTGCCACCAGCAGAGACAGGGGACAGGATGGCTACACCTTC

V: TRBV5-1
size: NA
D: NA
J: TRBJ1-1
length: 13
CDR3: CASIRGPGTEAFF
DNA: TGCGCCAGCATCCGCGGGCCGGGGACTGAAGCTTTCTTT

V: TRBV6-2/TRBV6-3
size: NA
D: NA
J: TRBJ1-1
length: 13
CDR3: CASSRDSGTEAFF
DNA: TGTGCCAGCAGTCGGGACTCCGGCACTGAAGCTTTCTTT

V: TRBV2
size: NA
D: NA
J: TRBJ1-5
length: 16
CDR3: CASSDGGLPLNQPQHF
DNA: TGTGCCAGCAGTGATGGGGGCCTCCCCCTCAATCAGCCCCAGCATTTT

V: TRBV9
size: NA
D: NA
J: TRBJ1-6
length: 17
CDR3: CASSEMGRGGSGSPLHF
DNA: TGTGCCAGCAGCGAGATGGGAAGGGGGGGGTCTGGATCACCCCTCCACTTT

V: TRBV3-1/TRBV3-2
size: few
D: TRBD1
J: TRBJ2-5
length: 18
CDR3: CASSQALGQGGDQETQYF
DNA: TGTGCCAGCAGCCAAGCCCTCGGACAGGGGGGGGACCAAGAGACCCAGTACTTC

V: TRBV19
size: NA
D: TRBD1
J: TRBJ2-7
length: 16
CDR3: CASSIVSGTGSDEQYF
DNA: TGTGCCAGTAGTATAGTGTCAGGGACAGGGTCTGACGAGCAGTACTTC

V: TRBV7-7
size: NA
D: NA
J: TRBJ2-1
length: 15
CDR3: CASSLAPGVGNEQFF
DNA: TGTGCCAGCAGCTTAGCACCAGGGGTGGGCAATGAGCAGTTCTTC

V: TRBV19
size: NA
D: NA
J: TRBJ1-2
length: 17
CDR3: CASSRQEMGQLNYGYTF
DNA: TGTGCCAGTAGTCGACAGGAAATGGGACAACTTAACTATGGCTACACCTTC

V: TRBV11-2
size: NA
D: NA
J: TRBJ1-2
length: 14
CDR3: CASSLVGGADGYTF
DNA: TGTGCCAGCAGCTTAGTAGGGGGAGCTGATGGCTACACCTTC

V: TRBV5-6
size: NA
D: TRBD2
J: TRBJ2-3
length: 17
CDR3: CASSPWVAGGLTDTQYF
DNA: TGTGCCAGCAGCCCCTGGGTAGCGGGGGGGCTGACAGATACGCAGTATTTT

V: TRBV4-1
size: NA
D: TRBD1
J: TRBJ1-2
length: 16
CDR3: CASSGRQGKPDYGYTF
DNA: TGCGCCAGCAGCGGTCGACAGGGGAAACCCGACTATGGCTACACCTTC